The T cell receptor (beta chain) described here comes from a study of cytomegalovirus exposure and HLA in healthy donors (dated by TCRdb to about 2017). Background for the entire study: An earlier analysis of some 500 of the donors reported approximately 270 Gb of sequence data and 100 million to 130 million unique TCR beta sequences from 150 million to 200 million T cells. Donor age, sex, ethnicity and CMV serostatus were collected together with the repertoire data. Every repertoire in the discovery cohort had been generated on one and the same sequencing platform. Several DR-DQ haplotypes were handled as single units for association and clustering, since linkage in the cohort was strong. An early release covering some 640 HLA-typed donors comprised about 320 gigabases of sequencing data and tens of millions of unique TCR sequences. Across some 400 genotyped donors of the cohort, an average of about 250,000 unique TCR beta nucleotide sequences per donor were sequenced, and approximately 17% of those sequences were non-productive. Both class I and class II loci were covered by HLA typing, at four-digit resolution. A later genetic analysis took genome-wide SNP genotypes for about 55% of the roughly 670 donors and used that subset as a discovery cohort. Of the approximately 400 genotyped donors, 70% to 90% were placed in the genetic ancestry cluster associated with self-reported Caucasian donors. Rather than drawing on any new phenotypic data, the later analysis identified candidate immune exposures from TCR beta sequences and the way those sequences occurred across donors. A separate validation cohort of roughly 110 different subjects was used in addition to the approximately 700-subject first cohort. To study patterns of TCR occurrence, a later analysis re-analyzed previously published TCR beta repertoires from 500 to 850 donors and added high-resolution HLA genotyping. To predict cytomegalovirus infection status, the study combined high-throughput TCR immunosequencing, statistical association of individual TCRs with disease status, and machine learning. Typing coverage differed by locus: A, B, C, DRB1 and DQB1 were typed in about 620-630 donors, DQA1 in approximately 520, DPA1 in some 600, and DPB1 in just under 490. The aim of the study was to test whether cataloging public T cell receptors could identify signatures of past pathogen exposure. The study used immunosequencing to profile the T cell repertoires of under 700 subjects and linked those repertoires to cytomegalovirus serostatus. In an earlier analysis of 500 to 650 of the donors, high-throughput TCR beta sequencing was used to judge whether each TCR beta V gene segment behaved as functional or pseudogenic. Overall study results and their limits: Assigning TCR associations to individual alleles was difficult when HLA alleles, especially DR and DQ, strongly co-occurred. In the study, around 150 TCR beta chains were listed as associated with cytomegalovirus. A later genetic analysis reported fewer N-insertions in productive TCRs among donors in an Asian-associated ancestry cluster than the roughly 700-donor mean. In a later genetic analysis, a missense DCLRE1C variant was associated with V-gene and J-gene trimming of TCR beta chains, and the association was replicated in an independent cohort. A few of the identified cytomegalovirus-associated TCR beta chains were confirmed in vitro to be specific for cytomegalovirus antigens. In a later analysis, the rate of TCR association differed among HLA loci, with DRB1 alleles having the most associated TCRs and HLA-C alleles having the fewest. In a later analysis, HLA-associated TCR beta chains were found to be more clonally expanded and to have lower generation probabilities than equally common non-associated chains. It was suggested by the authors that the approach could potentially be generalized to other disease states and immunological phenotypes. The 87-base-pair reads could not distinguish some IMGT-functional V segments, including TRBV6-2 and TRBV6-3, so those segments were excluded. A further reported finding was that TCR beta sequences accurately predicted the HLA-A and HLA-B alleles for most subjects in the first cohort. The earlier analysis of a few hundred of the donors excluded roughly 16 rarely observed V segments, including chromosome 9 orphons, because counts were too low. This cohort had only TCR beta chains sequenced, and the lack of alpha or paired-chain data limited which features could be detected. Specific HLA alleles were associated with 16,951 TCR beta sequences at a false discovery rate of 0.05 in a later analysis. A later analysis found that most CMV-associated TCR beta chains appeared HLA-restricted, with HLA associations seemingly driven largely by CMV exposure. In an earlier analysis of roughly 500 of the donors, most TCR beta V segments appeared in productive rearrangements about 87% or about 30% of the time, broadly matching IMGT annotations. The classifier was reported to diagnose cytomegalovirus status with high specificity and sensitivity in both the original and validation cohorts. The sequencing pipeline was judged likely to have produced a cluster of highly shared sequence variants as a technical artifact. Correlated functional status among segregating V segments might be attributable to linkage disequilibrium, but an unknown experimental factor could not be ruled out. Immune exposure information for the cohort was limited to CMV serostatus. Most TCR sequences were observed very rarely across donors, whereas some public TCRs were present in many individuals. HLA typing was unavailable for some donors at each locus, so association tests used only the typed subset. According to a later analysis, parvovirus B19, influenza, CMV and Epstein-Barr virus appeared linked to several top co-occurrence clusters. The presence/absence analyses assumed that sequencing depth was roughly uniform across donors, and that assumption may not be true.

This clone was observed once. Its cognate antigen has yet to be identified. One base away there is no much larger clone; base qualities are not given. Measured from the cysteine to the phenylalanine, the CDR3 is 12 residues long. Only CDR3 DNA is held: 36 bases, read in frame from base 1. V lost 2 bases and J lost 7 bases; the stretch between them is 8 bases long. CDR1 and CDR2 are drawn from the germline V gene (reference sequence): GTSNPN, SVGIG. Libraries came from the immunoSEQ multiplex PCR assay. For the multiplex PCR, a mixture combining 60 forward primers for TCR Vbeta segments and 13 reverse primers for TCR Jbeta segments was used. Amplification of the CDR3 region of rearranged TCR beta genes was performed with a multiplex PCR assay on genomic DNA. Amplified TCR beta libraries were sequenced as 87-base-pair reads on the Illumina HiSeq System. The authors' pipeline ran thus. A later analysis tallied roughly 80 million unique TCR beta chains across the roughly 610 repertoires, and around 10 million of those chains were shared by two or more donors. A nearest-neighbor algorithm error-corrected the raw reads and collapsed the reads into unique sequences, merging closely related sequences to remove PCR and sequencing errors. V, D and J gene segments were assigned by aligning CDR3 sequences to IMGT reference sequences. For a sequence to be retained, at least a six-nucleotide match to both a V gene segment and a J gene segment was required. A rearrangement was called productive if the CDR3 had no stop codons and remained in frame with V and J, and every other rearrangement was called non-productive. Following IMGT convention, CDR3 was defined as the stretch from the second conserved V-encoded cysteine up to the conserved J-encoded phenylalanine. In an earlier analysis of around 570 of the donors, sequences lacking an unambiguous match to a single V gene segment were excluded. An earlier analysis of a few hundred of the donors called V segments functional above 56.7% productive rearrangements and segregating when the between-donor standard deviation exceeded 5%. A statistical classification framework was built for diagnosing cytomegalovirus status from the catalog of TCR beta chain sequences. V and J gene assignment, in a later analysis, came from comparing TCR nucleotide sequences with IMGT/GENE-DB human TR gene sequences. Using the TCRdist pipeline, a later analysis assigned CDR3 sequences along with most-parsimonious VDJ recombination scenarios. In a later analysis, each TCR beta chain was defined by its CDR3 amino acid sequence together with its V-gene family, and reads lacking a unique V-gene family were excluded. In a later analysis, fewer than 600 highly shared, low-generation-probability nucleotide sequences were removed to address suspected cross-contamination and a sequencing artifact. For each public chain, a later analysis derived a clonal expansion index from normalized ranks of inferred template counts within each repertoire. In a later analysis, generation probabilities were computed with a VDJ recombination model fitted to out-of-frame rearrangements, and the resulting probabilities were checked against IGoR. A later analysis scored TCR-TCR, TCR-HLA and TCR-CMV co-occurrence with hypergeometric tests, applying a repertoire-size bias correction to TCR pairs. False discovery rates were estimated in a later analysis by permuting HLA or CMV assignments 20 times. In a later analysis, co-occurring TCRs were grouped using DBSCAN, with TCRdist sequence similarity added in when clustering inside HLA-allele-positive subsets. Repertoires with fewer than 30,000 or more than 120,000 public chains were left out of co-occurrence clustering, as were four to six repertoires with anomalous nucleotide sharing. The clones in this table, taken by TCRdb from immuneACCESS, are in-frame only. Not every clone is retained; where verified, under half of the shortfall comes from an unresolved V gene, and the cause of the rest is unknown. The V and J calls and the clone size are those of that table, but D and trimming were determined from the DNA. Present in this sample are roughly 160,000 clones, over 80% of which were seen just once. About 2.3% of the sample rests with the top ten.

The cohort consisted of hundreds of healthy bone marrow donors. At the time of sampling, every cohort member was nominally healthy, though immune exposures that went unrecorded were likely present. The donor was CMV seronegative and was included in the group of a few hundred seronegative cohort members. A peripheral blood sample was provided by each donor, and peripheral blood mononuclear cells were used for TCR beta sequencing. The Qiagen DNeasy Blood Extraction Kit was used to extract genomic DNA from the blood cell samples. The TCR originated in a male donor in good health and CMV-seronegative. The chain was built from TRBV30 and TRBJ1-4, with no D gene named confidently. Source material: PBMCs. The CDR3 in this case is CAWSTVGEKLFF. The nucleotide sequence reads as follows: TGTGCCTGGAGTACGGTTGGTGAAAAACTGTTTTTT.